The 8 T cell receptor beta chains in this list originate from one sample, sequenced in a study of cytomegalovirus exposure and HLA in healthy donors. Sequencing used immunoSEQ multiplex PCR; TCRdb keeps in-frame clones, though not all of them. The table records about 130,000 clones, roughly nine tenths of them present only once. Sequencing was carried out using PBMCs. Receptors were obtained from a woman in her late teens or twenties in good health and CMV-seronegative.

This clone is a singleton in its sample. This chain connects TRBV14 to TRBJ2-3; tentative D call: TRBD2 (6 bases). The CDR3 runs to 16 residues. Trimming shortened V by 5 bases and J by 3 bases, and 18 bases separated the two germline ends. Germline CDR1 SGHDN, CDR2 FVKESK. The CDR3 DNA reads TGTGCCAGCAGCGAAGGGCTGGGAGGAGATACAGATACGCAGTATTTT. Translating gives CASSEGLGGDTDTQYF.

The rearrangement uses TRBV6-5 and TRBJ2-7; maybe TRBD1 (6 bases). Per the germline V gene, CDR1 is MNHEY and CDR2 is SVGAGI. V lost 2 bases and J lost 0, with 11 bases in between. This CDR3 spans 15 amino acids. The CDR3 loop is CASSYGQGSSYEQYV. In nucleotides, the CDR3 is TGTGCCAGCAGTTACGGCCAGGGGAGCTCCTACGAGCAGTACGTC.

The CDR3 loop reads CAWSLYTDTQYF. The CDR3 DNA reads TGTGCCTGGAGTCTATACACAGATACGCAGTATTTT. The chain links TRBV30 to TRBJ2-3; D is ambiguous. CDR3 length: 12 amino acids. Germline V gene sequence: CDR1 GTSNPN, CDR2 SVGIG (reference sequence). Trimming took off 2 bases at V and 2 bases at J, with 5 bases between the two ends.

CDR3 sequence (DNA): TGCGCCAGCAGTGAGTCGACTCTGATCAACGAGCAGTACGTC. It yields the protein CASSESTLINEQYV. The chain employs TRBV10-2 and TRBJ2-7; D is undetermined. Between the trimmed V and J ends, which lost 0 bases and 5 bases, there was a span of 11 bases. This CDR3 region has 14 residues. Germline V lookup: CDR1 WSHSY, CDR2 SAAADI.

A word on this clone: This CDR3 is also generated by other DNA sequences in the sample. The rearrangement joins TRBV30 to TRBJ1-2; TRBD1 agrees at 8 bases. CDR3 size: 13 residues. J was trimmed by 0 bases and V by 5 bases; bases with no gene match: 2. Germline CDR1 GTSNPN, CDR2 SVGIG (reference sequence). CDR3 amino acids: CAWGQGSNYGYTF. CDR3 DNA: TGTGCCTGGGGACAGGGATCTAACTATGGCTACACCTTC.

V usage is TRBV7-7 and J usage is TRBJ2-1, with D possibly TRBD2 on 6 matching bases. Germline CDR1 reads SSHAT; CDR2 reads FNYEAQ (reference sequence). The CDR3 is 16 residues long. V lost 5 bases, J lost 4 bases, and 18 bases lay in between. Here the CDR3 reads CASSANPGGNYNEQFF. The CDR3 DNA reads as TGTGCCAGCAGCGCTAACCCTGGGGGGAATTACAATGAGCAGTTCTTC.

The rearrangement links TRBV5-1 to TRBJ1-1; D remains ambiguous. The CDR3 is 14 amino acids. Germline V gene data show CDR1 as SGHRS and CDR2 as YFSETQ. With 7 bases removed from V and 4 bases from J, the gap between germline ends came to 17 bases. CDR3 protein: CASHLLGRGTEAFF. CDR3 coding DNA: TGCGCCAGCCACCTCTTAGGGCGGGGCACTGAAGCTTTCTTT.

This clone was recorded only once. J is TRBJ1-3 and V is TRBV30; perhaps TRBD1 as D (5 bases). The CDR3 spans 13 residues. The germline V and J ends were trimmed by 5 bases and 6 bases, with 14 bases remaining between them. Germline V gene sequence: CDR1 GTSNPN, CDR2 SVGIG (reference sequence). The chain's CDR3 is CAWDPRQLNTIYF. The CDR3 nucleotides read TGTGCCTGGGACCCCAGACAGCTAAACACCATATATTTT.